Presented here are 26 T cell receptor beta chains from one specimen sequenced in a study of PD-1 and CTLA-4 blockade in melanoma. Here immunoSEQ multiplex PCR was the method, and the copy in TCRdb shows in-frame clones only, minus some. The sample has about 28,000 clones, around 90% seen once; the top ten hold over 8.5%. The material was CD8+ T cells from peripheral blood, obtained from a patient given anti-PD-1 treatment. All receptors derive from a human donor with melanoma.

This clone is labeled medium-sized (0.01 to 0.1%). The chain has TRBV29-1 and TRBJ1-2, with D possibly being TRBD1 (6 bases). V was cut by 5 bases and J by 6 bases, with 16 bases left in between. Per the germline V gene, CDR1 is SQVTM and CDR2 is ANQGSEA. CDR3 length: 13 amino acids. The CDR3 sequence: CSVHREFSDGYTF. The CDR3 nucleotides are TGCAGCGTTCACAGGGAGTTTTCGGATGGCTACACCTTC. Based on the CDR3 plus reference TRBV29-1 and TRBJ1-2, the full variable domain is SAVISQKPSRDICQRGTSLTIQCQVDSQVTMMFWYRQQPGQSLTLIATANQGSEATYESGFVIDKFPISRPNLTFSTLTVSNMSPEDSSIYLCSVHREFSDGYTFGSGTRLTVV.

The sample holds one count of this clone. The junction departs from germline at one end; a sequencing error may be responsible. This chain joins TRBV7-7 and TRBJ2-3; no clear D gene. Germline values: CDR1 SSHAT, CDR2 FNYEAQ (reference sequence). CDR3 size: 13 residues. The CDR3 DNA reads as TGTGCTAGCAGCTTAGGTGAGGCAGATACGCAGTATTTT. It encodes CASSLGEADTQYF.

The V and J genes are TRBV11-2 and TRBJ1-6; D gene unclear. Trimming stripped 3 bases from V and 9 bases from J, with 6 bases between. From germline, CDR1 is SGHAT and CDR2 FQNNGV. This CDR3 spans 12 amino acids. CDR3 bases: TGTGCCAGCAGCTTCGAGCGTTCACCCCTCCACTTT. Encoded protein: CASSFERSPLHF.

This clone has only one observation. The chain has TRBV27 and TRBJ1-5; D is unclear. Trimming left V 2 bases short and J 2 bases short, with 7 bases between. The CDR3 length is 14 residues. The V gene's germline CDR1 is MNHEY and CDR2 SMNVEV (reference sequence). CDR3 residues: CASSLIGGNQPQHF. CDR3 DNA: TGTGCCAGCAGTTTAATCGGGGGCAATCAGCCCCAGCATTTT.

V and J are TRBV28 and TRBJ2-1; TRBD2 aligns across 11 bases. Germline-derived CDR1 and CDR2 are MDHEN and SYDVKM. This CDR3 has 16 amino acids. V lost 5 bases to trimming and J lost 9 bases; unmatched junction nucleotides: 12. CDR3 sequence: CASSPLAGGGSGEQFF. In DNA form, the CDR3 reads TGTGCCAGCAGTCCCCTAGCGGGAGGAGGGTCGGGTGAGCAGTTCTTC.

The CDR3 nucleotides read TGTGCCAGTAACGGGGACAGGGGGACGGAAAAACTGTTTTTT. Protein product: CASNGDRGTEKLFF. This rearrangement joins TRBV2 to TRBJ1-4; 11 positions match TRBD1. The germline CDR1 and CDR2 sequences are SNHLY and FYNNEI. The junction had 8 bases not matched to a gene; V was cut back by 9 bases and J by 8 bases. There are 14 residues in the CDR3.

This clone appeared a single time. The J gene is TRBJ1-2, the V gene TRBV4-1; TRBD1 agrees at 9 bases. The V gene's germline CDR1 is MGHRA and CDR2 YSYEKL. The CDR3 is 14 residues long. The J segment lost 3 bases and the V segment lost 4 bases, leaving 3 bases of the junction unmatched. CDR3 sequence: CASSPDRGYYGYTF. The CDR3, as DNA: TGCGCCAGCAGCCCGGACAGGGGATACTATGGCTACACCTTC.

This clone was observed a few times. CDR3 sequence: CASSPWTRGEQYF. CDR3 DNA: TGTGCCAGCAGCCCTTGGACCCGAGGCGAGCAGTACTTC. The J gene is TRBJ2-7, the V gene TRBV7-9; D call uncertain. The length of the CDR3 is 13 residues. V shed 5 bases and J shed 6 bases, with 14 bases lying between them. Germline loops: CDR1 SEHNR, CDR2 FQNEAQ (reference sequence).

The chain is built from TRBV15 and TRBJ1-1; 7 nucleotides align to TRBD1. Germline CDR1 reads LNHNV; CDR2 reads YYDKDF (reference sequence). V was pared by 5 bases and J by 3 bases, with 12 bases of the junction left unmatched. The CDR3 loop spans 16 amino acids. CDR3 coding DNA: TGTGCCACCAGCGATTATACCCTCGGGACAGACACTGAAGCTTTCTTT. It yields the protein CATSDYTLGTDTEAFF.

The rearrangement joins TRBV4-2 to TRBJ2-3; TRBD2 matches at 7 bases. The CDR3 covers 14 residues. The ends lost 1 base at V and 3 bases at J; junction bases unmatched: 1. Germline V gene lookup returns CDR1 LGHNA and CDR2 YNFKEQ. The CDR3 region has the DNA TGTGCCAGCAGCCAAGGGGGGGGGACAGATACGCAGTATTTT. Its protein product is CASSQGGGTDTQYF.

The rearrangement joins TRBV30 to TRBJ1-1; TRBD1 aligns across 7 bases. CDR1 GTSNPN and CDR2 SVGIG come from the germline V gene (reference sequence). The CDR3 sequence is 11 residues long. With V trimmed by 3 bases and J by 7 bases, 2 bases remained unmatched. The CDR3 region is CAWRQGGEAFF. The CDR3 bases are TGTGCCTGGAGGCAGGGGGGTGAAGCTTTCTTT.

The V and J genes are TRBV27 and TRBJ2-3; 8 bases match TRBD2. Germline assignment: CDR1 MNHEY and CDR2 SMNVEV (reference sequence). Unmatched junction bases numbered 9, after V lost 5 bases and J lost 2 bases. The CDR3 loop spans 16 amino acids. The CDR3 DNA is TGTGCCAGCAGTCCCCATATAGCGGGAAACACAGATACGCAGTATTTT. Translating it yields CASSPHIAGNTDTQYF.

This clone was recorded only once. The V and J genes are TRBV6-5 and TRBJ1-5; D gene unclear. This CDR3 contains 15 residues. The germline V and J ends were trimmed by 6 bases and 5 bases, with 17 bases remaining between them. CDR1 and CDR2 from the germline V gene are MNHEY and SVGAGI. CDR3 region: CASRSPGPRDQPQHF. DNA for the CDR3: TGTGCCAGCAGATCCCCGGGCCCGAGGGATCAGCCCCAGCATTTT.

This clone appeared a single time. The chain has TRBV6-1 and TRBJ2-7, with D maybe TRBD1 (5 bases). The germline V gene encodes CDR1 MNHNS and CDR2 SASEGT. This CDR3 contains 17 residues. Deletions cut 0 bases from V and 3 bases from J, with 18 bases between. This CDR3 is CASSEAVPPGYYYEQYF. The CDR3 nucleotides read TGTGCCAGCAGTGAAGCGGTCCCCCCAGGGTATTACTACGAGCAGTACTTC.

This clone was counted a few times. The gene calls are TRBV4-2 and TRBJ2-2; a possible D gene is TRBD2 (6 bases). The CDR3 is 14 residues long. The germline gives CDR1 LGHNA, CDR2 YNFKEQ. V gave up 4 bases and J gave up 6 bases, with 12 bases separating them. The CDR3 sequence is CASSPIREAGELFF. CDR3 DNA: TGTGCCAGCAGCCCGATAAGGGAGGCCGGGGAGCTGTTTTTT.

This clone came up once. The chain employs TRBV2 and TRBJ2-7, with D perhaps matching TRBD1 or TRBD2 (6 bases each). The germline CDR1 and CDR2 sequences are SNHLY and FYNNEI. The CDR3 covers 12 residues. Trimming left V 6 bases short and J 6 bases short, with 12 bases between. The CDR3 nucleotides read TGTGCCAGCAGCGCGGGGACAATCGAGCAGTACTTC. Its protein is CASSAGTIEQYF.

This clone was found once. The J gene is TRBJ2-5, the V gene TRBV27, with D perhaps matching TRBD2 (5 bases). The germline V gene has CDR1 MNHEY and CDR2 SMNVEV (reference sequence). V lost 5 bases to trimming and J lost 2 bases, with 15 bases between them. The CDR3 loop spans 15 amino acids. CDR3 sequence reads: CASSPLVGGQETQYF. The CDR3 bases are TGTGCCAGCAGTCCATTAGTAGGCGGGCAAGAGACCCAGTACTTC.

This clone has a handful of counts. This chain joins TRBV12-3 or TRBV12-4 and TRBJ2-7, with D unresolved. V lost 5 bases and J lost 2, with 7 bases in between. This CDR3 is 12 amino acids long. In DNA form, the CDR3 reads TGTGCCAGCAGTCCCGGACCCTACGAGCAGTACTTC. This gives the protein CASSPGPYEQYF.

This chain links TRBV5-5 with TRBJ1-6, with D maybe TRBD1 (5 bases). Germline V gives CDR1 SGHKS, CDR2 YYEKEE (reference sequence). The CDR3 has 14 residues. The germline V and J ends were trimmed by 4 bases and 7 bases, with 12 bases remaining between them. CDR3 in amino acids: CASSPGSYNSPLHF. The CDR3 nucleotides read TGTGCCAGCAGCCCAGGGTCGTACAATTCACCCCTCCACTTT.

This sequence joins TRBV24-1 and TRBJ2-1; 7 positions match TRBD1. J was trimmed by 5 bases and V by 4 bases; bases with no gene match: 4. The CDR3 extends over 14 amino acids. Germline-derived CDR1 and CDR2 are KGHDR and SFDVKD. Written as DNA, the CDR3 is TGTGCCACCAGTGAACAGGGGTCGAACAATGAGCAGTTCTTC. This gives the protein CATSEQGSNNEQFF.

The chain combines TRBV3-1 (or the pseudogene TRBV3-2) with TRBJ1-2; D is perhaps TRBD1 (6 bases). In germline, CDR1 is LGHDT, CDR2 YNNKEL (reference sequence). Trimming took 0 bases from V and 3 from J, leaving 17 bases between them. The CDR3 covers 17 residues. The CDR3 here is CASSQEAQGMVHYGYTF. In DNA form, the CDR3 reads TGTGCCAGCAGCCAAGAAGCTCAGGGGATGGTGCACTATGGCTACACCTTC.

The gene calls are TRBV7-6 and TRBJ2-7; 13 bases line up with TRBD2. J lost 6 bases, V lost 3 bases, and 5 bases had no gene match. Germline values: CDR1 SGHVS, CDR2 FNYEAQ. The CDR3 covers 15 residues. In DNA form, the CDR3 reads TGTGCCAGCAGCTTGGGGACTAGCGGGACAGCCGAGCAGTACTTC. Amino acids: CASSLGTSGTAEQYF.

The chain employs TRBV6-5 and TRBJ2-7; the match to TRBD1 covers 7 bases. This CDR3 comprises 11 residues. With V trimmed by 9 bases and J by 11 bases, 10 bases remained unmatched. Germline-derived CDR1 and CDR2 are MNHEY and SVGAGI. CDR3 sequence: CASQAGGEEYF. The CDR3 coding sequence is TGTGCCAGTCAAGCAGGGGGTGAAGAGTACTTC.

The chain combines TRBV19 with TRBJ2-1; 7 bases match TRBD1. The CDR3 contains 15 residues. V lost 6 bases, J lost 2 bases, and 7 bases stayed unmatched. Per germline, CDR1 LNHDA and CDR2 SQIVND (reference sequence). CDR3 region: CASRGTAYTYNEQFF. The CDR3 DNA sequence: TGTGCCAGTAGGGGGACAGCCTATACCTACAATGAGCAGTTCTTC.

This chain joins TRBV28 and TRBJ1-5; the match to TRBD1 covers 7 bases. After removal of 5 bases from V and 7 bases from J, the junction contained 8 bases not matched to a gene. From germline, CDR1 is MDHEN and CDR2 SYDVKM. The CDR3 has 14 amino acids. The CDR3: CASSITGDGQPQHF. The CDR3 coding sequence is TGTGCCAGCAGTATTACAGGGGACGGCCAGCCCCAGCATTTT.

This clone occurred once. V and J are TRBV24-1 and TRBJ2-3; 11 bases line up with TRBD2. Trimming at V came to 0 bases and at J to 0 bases, leaving 10 bases not matched to a gene. The V gene's germline CDR1 is KGHDR and CDR2 SFDVKD. The CDR3 spans 20 residues. The CDR3 protein is CATSDLLPGLAASSTDTQYF. As DNA, the CDR3 is TGTGCCACCAGTGATTTGCTGCCGGGACTAGCGGCCTCTAGCACAGATACGCAGTATTTT.